Listed below are T cell receptor beta chains from one sample, sequenced in a study of CD8 T cells in ankylosing spondylitis. Using its own MiXCR run on the 5' RACE reads, TCRdb lists one record per CDR3 protein. The top ten hold over 25% of the sample, which has around 23,000 distinct CDR3 sequences, roughly 17% seen once. Sequences were obtained from blood. The receptors derive from a male donor with ankylosing spondylitis or in good health (not recorded which). Each CDR3 is given with its conserved first and last residue.

TRBV29-1,TRBJ1-5,CSVASSDGQPQHF
TRBV15,TRBJ1-5,CATSRDLSRGNQPQHF
TRBV28,TRBJ2-3,CATSPPPDTQYF
TRBV6-1,TRBJ2-1,CASSRFSYNEQFF
TRBV10-2,TRBJ1-2,CASSEFRGSDGYTF
TRBV7-2,TRBJ1-4,CASSLVAGNEKLFF
TRBV24-1,TRBJ2-1,CATSDSGTGALYNEQFF
TRBV19,TRBJ2-1,CASSTPGTTNNEQFF
TRBV20-1,TRBJ2-5,CSASPGASGGHTQYF
TRBV7-9,TRBJ2-7,CASSLVSYEQYF
TRBV28,TRBJ2-1,CASSIRRTYEQFF
TRBV20-1,TRBJ2-4,CSATDSPENIQYF
TRBV4-2,TRBJ2-2,CASREDTGELFF
TRBV27,TRBJ2-1,CASSARGEPNEQFF
TRBV5-1,TRBJ2-4,CASSTRQGANDKNIQYF
TRBV5-1,TRBJ2-5,CASSPLGIETQYF
TRBV5-1,TRBJ2-7,CASRIGLAGYEQYF
TRBV10-3,TRBJ2-1,CAISEGGTPVNEQFF
TRBV20-1,TRBJ2-2,CSARGVEGAGELFF
TRBV28,TRBJ1-5,CASSPPGGSGNQPQHF
TRBV5-1,TRBJ2-1,CASSLRVNEQFF
TRBV20-1,TRBJ1-2,CSALPDRNYGYTF
TRBV20-1,TRBJ1-1,CSASPTGFTEAFF
TRBV7-9,TRBJ2-4,CASSLVKVENIQYF
TRBV1,TRBJ2-6,CSAVESLSGANVLTF
TRBV28,TRBJ1-5,CASSLGQGFRQPQHF